The 16 T cell receptor beta chains below come from one sample, sequenced in a study of cytomegalovirus exposure and HLA in healthy donors. 60 Vbeta and 13 Jbeta primers were used in PCR. TCRdb's table, derived via immunoSEQ multiplex PCR, lists solely in-frame clones and lacks some. The sample comprises tens of thousands of clones, over 70% of which are singletons, and more than 6% rests with the top ten. Sample: PBMCs. The receptors were sampled from a man aged 30 to 39 in good health and CMV-seronegative.

The genes are TRBV5-6 and TRBJ2-7, with TRBD1 matching over 7 bases. The CDR3 is 14 residues long. Germline V gene data show CDR1 as SGHDT and CDR2 as YYEEEE. V lost 5 bases, J lost 3 bases, and 8 bases stayed unmatched. The CDR3 DNA reads as TGTGCCAGCAGGACGACAGGGATGGACTACGAGCAGTACTTC. Protein sequence: CASRTTGMDYEQYF.

The CDR3 loop reads CASSDRGRGNEQYF. The DNA of the CDR3 is TGTGCCAGCAGCGACAGGGGGCGCGGGAACGAGCAGTACTTC. The rearrangement joins TRBV6-6 to TRBJ2-7, with 10 bases matching TRBD1. The CDR3 runs to 14 residues. The V gene end was trimmed by 6 bases and the J gene end by 5 bases; junction bases not matched to a gene: 7. CDR1 and CDR2 (germline): MNHNY, SVGAGI (reference sequence).

This chain joins TRBV7-8 and TRBJ1-5; D remains unclear. V lost 2 bases, J lost 10 bases, and 9 bases lay in between. The germline gives CDR1 SGHVS, CDR2 FQNEAQ. This CDR3 contains 12 residues. CDR3 loop: CASSLSASPQHF. CDR3 sequence (DNA): TGTGCCAGCAGCTTATCGGCTAGCCCCCAGCATTTT. The complete variable domain, with remaining parts taken from reference TRBV7-8 and TRBJ1-5, reads GAGVSQSPRYKVAKRGQDVALRCDPISGHVSLFWYQQALGQGPEFLTYFQNEAQLDKSGLPSDRFFAERPEGSVSTLKIQRTQQEDSAVYLCASSLSASPQHFGDGTRLSIL.

Notes on this clone: One end of the junction does not line up with germline, which may come from a read error. The chain combines TRBV6-1 with TRBJ2-7; 7 nucleotides match TRBD2. CDR3 length: 16 residues. The germline V gene encodes CDR1 MNHNS and CDR2 SASEGT. The CDR3 loop is CAGSERRPSGSYEQYF. CDR3 DNA sequence: TGTGCCGGCAGTGAAAGGCGGCCTAGCGGCTCCTACGAGCAGTACTTC.

The chain carries TRBV11-2 and TRBJ1-3, with unresolved D. The CDR3 covers 14 residues. The V gene lost 5 bases and the J gene lost 2 bases, with 10 bases spanning the gap. Germline V lookup: CDR1 SGHAT, CDR2 FQNNGV. The CDR3 spells CASSQVWPGNTIYF. The CDR3 DNA follows: TGTGCCAGCAGCCAAGTATGGCCTGGAAACACCATATATTTT.

The V and J genes are TRBV2 and TRBJ2-5; 8 nucleotides match TRBD2. CDR3 size: 15 residues. V was pared by 4 bases and J by 4 bases, with 8 bases of the junction left unmatched. Germline CDR1 SNHLY, CDR2 FYNNEI. The CDR3 DNA follows: TGTGCCAGCAGTGTATTAGCGGGGCTAGGAGAGACCCAGTACTTC. As protein: CASSVLAGLGETQYF.

The V and J genes are TRBV5-1 and TRBJ2-5; 10 bases are a match to TRBD1. The germline CDR1 and CDR2 sequences are SGHRS and YFSETQ. With 3 bases clipped from V and 2 bases from J, the junction kept 7 bases outside the gene matches. The CDR3 has 16 amino acids. CDR3 DNA: TGCGCCAGCAGCTCCGGGACAGGGGTACAACAAGAGACCCAGTACTTC. Amino acid sequence: CASSSGTGVQQETQYF.

This clone was detected a few times. V is TRBV6-5 and J is TRBJ1-1, with unresolved D. The V end was cut by 2 bases, the J end by 1 base, with 5 bases between. Germline V gene data show CDR1 as MNHEY and CDR2 as SVGAGI. The CDR3 sequence is 13 residues long. Here the CDR3 DNA reads TGTGCCAGCAGTTACATGCGGAACACTGAAGCTTTCTTT. Translation gives CASSYMRNTEAFF.

V gene TRBV7-8 combines with J gene TRBJ1-2, with D possibly being TRBD1 (5 bases). There are 15 residues in the CDR3. Trimming took off 4 bases at V and 3 bases at J, with 15 bases between the two ends. Looked up from germline, CDR1 is SGHVS and CDR2 is FQNEAQ. CDR3 loop: CASSSWGGVDYGYTF. CDR3 nucleotide sequence: TGTGCCAGCAGCTCCTGGGGGGGGGTAGACTATGGCTACACCTTC.

The chain combines TRBV7-9 with TRBJ2-3; D may be TRBD1 (5 bases). Germline CDR1 reads SEHNR; CDR2 reads FQNEAQ (reference sequence). The CDR3 length is 17 residues. Trimming took off 5 bases at V and 0 bases at J, with 18 bases between the two ends. The CDR3, as DNA: TGTGCCAGCAGCCAATTATCCAGGGATTCTAGCACAGATACGCAGTATTTT. The encoded protein is CASSQLSRDSSTDTQYF.

The sample holds one count of this clone. The rearrangement links TRBV28 to TRBJ2-7; a weak D match, TRBD2 (6 bases). The V gene lost 5 bases and the J gene lost 4 bases, with 9 bases spanning the gap. CDR1 is MDHEN and CDR2 is SYDVKM in the germline V gene. The CDR3 has 12 amino acids. Here the CDR3 DNA reads TGTGCCAGCAGTAACCGGGGGTACGAGCAGTACTTC. Its protein is CASSNRGYEQYF.

The rearrangement links TRBV11-2 to TRBJ2-7, with a tentative D call TRBD2 (6 bases). The CDR3 sequence is 13 residues long. V gave up 4 bases and J gave up 4 bases, with 11 bases separating them. In germline, CDR1 is SGHAT, CDR2 FQNNGV. The CDR3 sequence is CASSSTSPYEQYF. In nucleotides, the CDR3 is TGTGCCAGCAGCTCGACTAGTCCATACGAGCAGTACTTC.

The V gene is TRBV7-6, the J gene TRBJ1-1, with no clear D. Germline CDR1 SGHVS, CDR2 FNYEAQ. The CDR3 runs 14 residues. V lost 3 bases and J lost 1, with 9 bases in between. The CDR3 DNA is TGTGCCAGCAGCTTGGCCGCTAGGAACACTGAAGCTTTCTTT. It yields the protein CASSLAARNTEAFF.

The V and J genes are TRBV19 and TRBJ1-5, with 10 bases fitting TRBD1. The CDR3 consists of 15 residues. The V gene end was trimmed by 6 bases and the J gene end by 7 bases; junction bases not matched to a gene: 9. The germline gives CDR1 LNHDA, CDR2 SQIVND (reference sequence). The CDR3 reads CASSPTGGAGQPQHF. The CDR3 region has the DNA TGTGCCAGTAGCCCGACAGGGGGCGCGGGCCAGCCCCAGCATTTT.

This chain uses TRBV9 with TRBJ2-7, with TRBD1 as a possible D gene (6 bases). Between the trimmed V and J ends, which lost 3 bases and 0 bases, there was a span of 16 bases. Germline V gives CDR1 SGDLS, CDR2 YYNGEE. The CDR3 consists of 16 residues. The chain's CDR3 is CASSASSGDTSYEQYF. CDR3 nucleotides: TGTGCCAGCAGCGCCTCTTCAGGGGATACCTCCTACGAGCAGTACTTC.

The V and J genes are TRBV27 and TRBJ2-5; 10 positions match TRBD2. The CDR3 has 16 residues. In germline, CDR1 is MNHEY, CDR2 SMNVEV (reference sequence). V shed 3 bases, J shed 5 bases, and the junction held 9 bases outside the gene matches. The CDR3, as DNA: TGTGCCAGCAGTTTCGACCTAGCGGGGGTCCGGGAGACCCAGTACTTC. Amino acids: CASSFDLAGVRETQYF.